This T cell receptor beta chain was retrieved from a study of blood T cell repertoires in COVID-19 (dated by TCRdb to between 2020 and 2021). For context, the study as a whole: Samples from collaborators originated in the United States, Italy and Spain and spanned both the acute and convalescent phases of COVID-19. A freely available public database, intended as a resource for researchers studying the immune response to SARS-CoV-2, is where the repertoires were released. Nearly every sample came with metadata listing a de-identified subject ID, COVID-19 status, age in years and sex. Deeply sampled blood TCRbeta repertoires from subjects exposed to, actively infected with, or recovered from COVID-19 were included in the dataset. Where HLA class I and class II types were available, the types were taken from metadata supplied by the sample provider, not from assay-based typing. Samples were obtained from the ongoing ImmuneRACE study (first 160 participants) and from 1,000 to 1,500 subjects provided by 6 global collaborators. The material from the prospective study consisted of cDNA or gDNA derived from T cells, B-cell-depleted T cells, or PBMCs. Results the study describes overall, beyond this receptor: The quantity of clinical and demographic metadata differed by source and by participant and was supplied without curation.

TCRbeta CDR3 regions were amplified from genomic DNA using the immunoSEQ Assay, a bias-controlled multiplex PCR. Under the source paper's analysis protocol: Nucleated cell counts per sample were estimated from amplification of reference gene primers within the assay. Sequence reads were collapsed and filtered to measure the absolute abundance of every unique TCRbeta CDR3 rearrangement. For each sample, productive Simpson clonality was calculated by taking the square root of Simpson's diversity index across productive rearrangements. In TCRdb, the immuneACCESS table is reduced to in-frame sequences with V and J assigned. These tables do not hold every clone; where another copy was compared, an unresolved V gene accounts for under half, and the others remain unexplained. Clone size and V and J calls were adopted from that table, with D and trimming inferred from the DNA. The sample records about 400,000 clones, roughly 90% of which are singletons. About 1.5% of the sample lies in the top ten.

Whole blood was collected in K2EDTA tubes by collaborating institutions according to the institutions' own protocols. For TCRbeta analysis, collaborators shipped samples as frozen whole blood, isolated PBMCs, or DNA extracted from either of those sample types. Details on this clone: Its antigen is not yet known. Base qualities are not recorded, but no much larger clone differs from it by a single base.

Trimming takes 2 bases off V and 2 bases off J; junction bases not matched to a gene: 4. CDR1 is given as MNHNS and CDR2 as SASEGT, both from the germline V gene. The CDR3 contains 15 residues, cysteine and phenylalanine counted. Here the CDR3 DNA is all that survives: 45 bases in frame from base 1. Sequenced sample: peripheral blood. The V gene is TRBV6-1 and the J gene is TRBJ1-1, and 8 junctional nucleotides match TRBD1. The origin of this receptor is a woman between 25 and 40 years old with active or convalescent COVID-19. The CDR3 protein is CASSEQGALNTEAFF. The DNA sequence follows: TGTGCCAGCAGTGAACAGGGGGCACTTAACACTGAAGCTTTCTTT.